This is a list of T cell receptor beta chains from one sample in a study of T cells after yellow fever vaccination. TCRdb re-derived calls from the 5' RACE reads in MiXCR, one entry per CDR3 protein. The sample has over 85,000 distinct CDR3 sequences, around 9.8% seen once; the top ten hold over 15%. Source: CD8+ T cells not binding an NS4B(214-222) dextramer, sorted from PBMCs, taken approximately 15 days after the first yellow fever vaccination. The receptors shown here come from a man younger than 35 who received the YFV17D yellow fever vaccine. CDR3s include the opening cysteine and the closing phenylalanine or tryptophan. Each record gives: D gene, clone size, J gene, V gene, CDR3 DNA, CDR3 protein. D genes are given only for firm matches. Not every row has a clone size; where given, it reads once, few, many or a size class.

- | few | TRBJ2-2 | TRBV18 | TGTGCCAGCTCACGGCAGGGAACGAACACCGGGGAGCTGTTTTTT | CASSRQGTNTGELFF
TRBD2 | - | TRBJ2-3 | TRBV5-4 | TGTGCCAGCAGCTTTGGGGGAGCGGGGGGGCCGTTTGGCACAGATACGCAGTATTTT | CASSFGGAGGPFGTDTQYF
TRBD1 | - | TRBJ1-5 | TRBV6-1 | TGTGCCAGCAGTGCAGCCGGGACAGGGAATCAGCCCCAGCATTTT | CASSAAGTGNQPQHF
- | few | TRBJ2-1 | TRBV19 | TGTGCCAGTAGTGCGACAGGAATGAGGCCTGAGCAGTTCTTC | CASSATGMRPEQFF
- | few | TRBJ2-2 | TRBV7-2 | TGTGCCAGCAGCCTAAGAGTCTCCGCGAACACCGGGGAGCTGTTTTTT | CASSLRVSANTGELFF
- | few | TRBJ2-3 | TRBV4-1 | TGCGCCAGCAGCCCAAGGTGGGTCAGCACAGATACGCAGTATTTT | CASSPRWVSTDTQYF
- | - | TRBJ2-1 | TRBV6-2/TRBV6-3 | TGTGCCAGCTGTTCGACGGGTGGTTTCTGGGACGCCTACAATGAGCAGTTCTTC | CASCSTGGFWDAYNEQFF
- | few | TRBJ2-7 | TRBV5-1 | TGCGCCAGCAGCTTGAGGCCAACCCGGGACGTCATCCCCTACGAGCAGTACTTC | CASSLRPTRDVIPYEQYF
- | few | TRBJ2-5 | TRBV21-1 | TGTGCCAGCAGGTCCGACGGGGGCCACCAAGAGACCCAGTACTTC | CASRSDGGHQETQYF
TRBD1 | - | TRBJ1-1 | TRBV7-6 | TGTGCCAGCAGCGCAAGACAGGGTACCGCTGAAGCTTTCTTT | CASSARQGTAEAFF
TRBD1 | - | TRBJ2-2 | TRBV7-2 | TGTGCCAGCAGCCCTCGGGACAGACCTCCACGGGTCGGGGAGCTGTTTTTT | CASSPRDRPPRVGELFF
- | few | TRBJ1-2 | TRBV19 | TGTGCCTGTTCGGCCCAGGGCTATGGCTACACCTTC | CACSAQGYGYTF
- | - | TRBJ2-3 | TRBV4-3 | TGCGCCAGCAGCCAAGTGTCGGGAGATACGCAGTATTTT | CASSQVSGDTQYF
- | - | TRBJ1-4 | TRBV11-2 | TGTGCCAGCAGCTTAGTACCCGGGGCGCCGGGTGAAAAACTGTTTTTT | CASSLVPGAPGEKLFF
- | few | TRBJ2-4 | TRBV3-1 | TGTGCCAGCTGCCTCCCTGGGTACAGGTTAGAACAGTACTTC | CASCLPGYRLEQYF
- | few | TRBJ1-5 | TRBV5-5 | TGTGCCAGCAGCTTGGGGTGGGGAGGCAATCAGCCCCAGCATTTT | CASSLGWGGNQPQHF
- | few | TRBJ2-3 | TRBV6-2/TRBV6-3 | TGTGCCGGGGATACGCAGTATTTT | CAGDTQYF
- | few | TRBJ2-7 | TRBV20-1 | TGCAGTGCTAGAGACCCGACAGTGTCCTACGAGCAGTACTTC | CSARDPTVSYEQYF
- | few | TRBJ2-5 | TRBV12-3/TRBV12-4 | TGTGCCAGCAGCTCCGGAGCGGTGGCCCCTCTCCAAGAGACCCAGTACTTC | CASSSGAVAPLQETQYF
TRBD1 | - | TRBJ2-1 | TRBV19 | TGTGCCAGTAGTGCGACCGACTGGGGACAGGGGGCAGACGAGACCCAGTTCTTC | CASSATDWGQGADETQFF
- | few | TRBJ1-1 | TRBV27 | TGTGCCAGCAGTTTCAGCGGGAACACTGAAGCTTTCTTT | CASSFSGNTEAFF
TRBD1 | few | TRBJ2-7 | TRBV27 | TGTGCCAGCAGACTGACACCACAGGGGTACGAGCAGTACTTC | CASRLTPQGYEQYF
- | few | TRBJ2-7 | TRBV4-3 | TGCGCCAGCAGCCAAGATCGACAAGTACAGAGCTCCTACGAGCAGTACTTC | CASSQDRQVQSSYEQYF
TRBD1 | few | TRBJ1-1 | TRBV19 | TGTGCCAGTAGTATTTTACAGGGGGGAGCAGCTGAAGCTTTCTTT | CASSILQGGAAEAFF
- | - | TRBJ2-7 | TRBV7-9 | TGTGCCAGCACCCAAGGTGGGGGGCTGGCCGAGCAGTACTTC | CASTQGGGLAEQYF
TRBD1 | - | TRBJ2-3 | TRBV5-1 | TGCGCCAGCAGCTTGGTGGGACAGATCACAGATACGCAGTATTTT | CASSLVGQITDTQYF
- | - | TRBJ1-5 | TRBV20-1 | TGCAGTGCTAGGGTCAGGGGTTATAGCAATCAGCCCCAGCATTTT | CSARVRGYSNQPQHF
- | - | TRBJ2-1 | TRBV5-4 | TGTGCCAGCAGCTTTTTCACGGAGCAGTTCTTC | CASSFFTEQFF
- | few | TRBJ2-2 | TRBV7-8 | TGTGCCAGCAGCCAAGCATCGGGGCCGGCCGGGGAGCTGTTTTTT | CASSQASGPAGELFF
- | - | TRBJ2-2 | TRBV6-1 | TGTGCCAGCAGTGAAGTCAGGGGCTTAGGTGGGGAGCTGTTTTTT | CASSEVRGLGGELFF
TRBD2 | - | TRBJ2-1 | TRBV4-1 | TGCGCCAGCAGCCATCTAGCGGGGGGCTACAATGAGCAGTTCTTC | CASSHLAGGYNEQFF
TRBD1 | - | TRBJ1-5 | TRBV7-9 | TGTGCCAGCAGCTTAGCGGGGACAGGGAGCAATCAGCCCCAGCATTTT | CASSLAGTGSNQPQHF
TRBD1 | - | TRBJ1-2 | TRBV27 | TGTGCCAGCAGTTTCGGATACAGGGGAACGGACTATGGCTACACCTTC | CASSFGYRGTDYGYTF
TRBD2 | many | TRBJ2-1 | TRBV7-9 | TGTGCCAGCAGCCCTCCGGGACTAGCGGGGGAGTACAATGAGCAGTTCTTC | CASSPPGLAGEYNEQFF
- | many | TRBJ2-1 | TRBV5-1 | TGCGCCAGCAGCTTCCGGGGGGCGGGGGCCAATGAGCAGTTCTTC | CASSFRGAGANEQFF
- | - | TRBJ1-2 | TRBV4-3 | TGCGCCAGCAGCCAAGATGTGACAAATAACTATGCCTACACCTTC | CASSQDVTNNYAYTF
- | few | TRBJ2-7 | TRBV7-9 | TGTGCCAGCAGCCTGGCGGGTCCGAGCCACGAGCAGTACTTC | CASSLAGPSHEQYF
TRBD2 | few | TRBJ2-1 | TRBV27 | TGTGCCAGCAGTTTATCGATTAGCGGGGGGCCGGGCGGTGAGCAGTTCTTC | CASSLSISGGPGGEQFF
- | few | TRBJ2-7 | TRBV6-1 | TGTGCCAGCAGAGAGGACAGCTCCTACGAGCAGTACTTC | CASREDSSYEQYF
TRBD1 | - | TRBJ1-1 | TRBV29-1 | TGCAGCGTCCTGACAGGGTCGGACACTGAAGCTTTCTTT | CSVLTGSDTEAFF
TRBD1 | - | TRBJ1-1 | TRBV7-9 | TGTGCCAGCAGCACCACGGGACAGAGGGCCCAAGCTTTCTTT | CASSTTGQRAQAFF
- | few | TRBJ1-2 | TRBV29-1 | TGCAGCGTCGACGGACCCAGAAACTATGGCTACACCTTC | CSVDGPRNYGYTF